This record looks at one T cell receptor (beta chain) sequence and its context. Authors' processing steps: Researchers report that nucleated cell counts were estimated from reference gene primer amplification. Clones were sequenced by immunoSEQ multiplex PCR, and TCRdb holds only the in-frame ones, with some missing. V, J and clone size reflect that table, while D and trimming were determined from the DNA. The sample has some 30,000 clones; less than 90% are singletons. These data are taken from a study of blood T cell repertoires in COVID-19. Study as a whole: The study drew acute and convalescent COVID-19 samples from the United States, Italy and Spain. In each case, the material was cDNA or gDNA derived from T cells, B-cell-depleted T cells, or PBMCs.

This CDR3 region has 14 residues. With V trimmed by 9 bases and J by 6 bases, 8 bases remained unmatched. Germline V gene lookup returns CDR1 LGHDT and CDR2 YNNKEL (reference sequence). The chain has TRBV3-1 (or the pseudogene TRBV3-2) and TRBJ2-7, with 13 bases matching TRBD2. The material sequenced was peripheral blood. The receptor's source is a woman aged 60 to 75 with active COVID-19. Here the CDR3 reads CARLAGGPGGEQYF. CDR3 bases: TGTGCCAGACTAGCGGGGGGGCCGGGCGGCGAGCAGTACTTC.